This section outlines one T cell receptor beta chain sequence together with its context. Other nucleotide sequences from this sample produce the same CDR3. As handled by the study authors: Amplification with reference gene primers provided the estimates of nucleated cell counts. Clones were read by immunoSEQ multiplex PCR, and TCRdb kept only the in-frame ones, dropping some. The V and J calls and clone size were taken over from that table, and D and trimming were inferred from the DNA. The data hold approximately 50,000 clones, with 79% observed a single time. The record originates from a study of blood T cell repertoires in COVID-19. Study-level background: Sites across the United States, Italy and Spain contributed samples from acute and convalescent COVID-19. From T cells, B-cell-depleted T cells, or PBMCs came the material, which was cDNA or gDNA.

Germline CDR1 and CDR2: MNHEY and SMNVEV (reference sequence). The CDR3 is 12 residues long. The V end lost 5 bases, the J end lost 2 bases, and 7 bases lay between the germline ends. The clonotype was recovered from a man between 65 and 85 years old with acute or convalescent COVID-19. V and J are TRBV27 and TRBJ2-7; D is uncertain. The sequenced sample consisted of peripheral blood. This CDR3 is CASSPSAYEQYF. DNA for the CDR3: TGTGCCAGCAGTCCCAGTGCCTACGAGCAGTACTTC.